The subject of this entry is one T cell receptor beta chain. Its target is unknown. The sample belongs to a study of cytomegalovirus exposure and HLA in healthy donors. Whole-study results and caveats: Cytomegalovirus status was reportedly diagnosed by the classifier with high specificity and sensitivity.

Primers: 60 Vbeta forward and 13 Jbeta reverse. Sequencing used immunoSEQ multiplex PCR; TCRdb keeps in-frame clones, though not all of them. The sample has about 140,000 clones, 73% seen once. V was clipped by 0 bases and J by 0 bases, with 5 bases between them. The length of the CDR3 is 13 residues. Germline assignment: CDR1 SQVTM and CDR2 ANQGSEA. The TCR was taken from a human donor in good health. V is TRBV29-1 and J is TRBJ1-1; no definite D call. Sequencing was carried out using PBMCs. The CDR3 bases are TGCAGCGTTGAAGATCGGGTGAACACTGAAGCTTTCTTT. It is translated as CSVEDRVNTEAFF.